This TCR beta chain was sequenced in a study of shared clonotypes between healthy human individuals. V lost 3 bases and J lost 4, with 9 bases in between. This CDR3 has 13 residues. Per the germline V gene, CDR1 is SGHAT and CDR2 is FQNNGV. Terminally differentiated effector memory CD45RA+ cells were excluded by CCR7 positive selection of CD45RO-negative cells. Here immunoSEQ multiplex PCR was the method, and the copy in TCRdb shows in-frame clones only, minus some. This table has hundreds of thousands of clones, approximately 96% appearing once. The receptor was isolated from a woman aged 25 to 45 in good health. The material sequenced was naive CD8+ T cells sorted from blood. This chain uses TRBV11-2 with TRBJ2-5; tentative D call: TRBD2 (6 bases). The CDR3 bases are TGTGCCAGCAGCTTCAGGCGGGGAGAGACCCAGTACTTC. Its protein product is CASSFRRGETQYF.